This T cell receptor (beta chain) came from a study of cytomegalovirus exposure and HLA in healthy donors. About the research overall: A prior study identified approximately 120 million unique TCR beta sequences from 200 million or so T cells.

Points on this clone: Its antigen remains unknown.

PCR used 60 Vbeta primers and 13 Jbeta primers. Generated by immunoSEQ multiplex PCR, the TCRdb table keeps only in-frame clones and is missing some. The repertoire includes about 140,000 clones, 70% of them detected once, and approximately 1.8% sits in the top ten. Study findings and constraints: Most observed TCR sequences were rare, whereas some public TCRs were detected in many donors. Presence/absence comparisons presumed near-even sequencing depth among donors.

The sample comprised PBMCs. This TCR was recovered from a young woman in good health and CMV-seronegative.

The CDR3: CASSLSPGVTYEQYF. CDR3 nucleotide sequence: TGTGCCAGCAGCTTATCTCCGGGGGTGACCTACGAGCAGTACTTC. This chain joins TRBV7-2 and TRBJ2-7; D might be TRBD2 (6 bases). The CDR3 is 15 amino acids. Trimming removed 2 bases from V and 2 bases from J, with 13 bases in between. Per germline, CDR1 SGHTA and CDR2 FQGNSA.